This T cell receptor beta chain came from a study of T cells in Graves' hyperthyroidism and ophthalmopathy. Overall study findings and caveats: Most thyroid clonotypes expanded above 0.001 were also detected in blood.

The CDR3 contains 15 residues. Germline CDR1 LNHDA, CDR2 SQIVND (reference sequence). J gave up 5 bases and V 2 bases, and 4 bases lay outside the gene matches. This clonotype was counted at least ten times. Its antigen is as yet unknown. Any patient presenting with uncontrolled infection, other autoimmune disease, pregnancy or lactation was left out. RNA transcripts yielded amplified TCR beta CDR3 regions. The TCR CDR3 first-round RT-PCR relied on the HTBI primer set. MiXCR, run by TCRdb on the multiplex PCR reads, gives a single entry per CDR3 protein. The repertoire holds approximately 640,000 distinct CDR3 sequences, with 40% to 55% as singletons.

The rearrangement uses TRBV19 and TRBJ2-2, with TRBD1 matching over 8 bases. The receptor was derived from an adult man with Graves' disease, either hyperthyroidism or ophthalmopathy (not recorded which). The specimen sequenced was peripheral blood or thyroid tissue (not recorded which). For the CDR3, the DNA is TGTGCCAGTAGTATAAGCACAGGGGGGACCGGGGAGCTGTTTTTT. Translated, it gives CASSISTGGTGELFF. The variable domain in full, completed from reference TRBV19 and TRBJ2-2, reads DGGITQSPKYLFRKEGQNVTLSCEQNLNHDAMYWYRQDPGQGLRLIYYSQIVNDFQKGDIAEGYSVSREKKESFPLTVTSAQKNPTAFYLCASSISTGGTGELFFGEGSRLTVL.